The text below deals with one T cell receptor (beta chain). Its specificity is not known. The conserved closing phenylalanine or tryptophan is absent in this CDR3, likely reflecting a read error. The source material, RNA transcripts, was used to amplify TCR beta CDR3 regions. HTBI primers were used for first-round RT-PCR of the TCR CDR3. MiXCR was run by TCRdb on the multiplex PCR reads, yielding one entry per CDR3 protein. This sample yields 27,000 or so distinct CDR3 sequences, of which around 40% are seen a single time; about 9.3% belongs to the top ten. The entry originates in a study of T cells in Graves' hyperthyroidism and ophthalmopathy. Findings and limits, study-wide: Also found in blood were most expanded thyroid clonotypes above 0.001. Ophthalmopathy could be told apart from stable hyperthyroidism with a 13 V-J model.

The germline CDR1 and CDR2 sequences are MNHEY and SVGAGI. The CDR3 spans 18 residues. Uncontrolled infections, other autoimmune diseases, pregnancy or lactation led to exclusion of patients. Input material: blood. The gene calls are TRBV6-5 and TRBJ2-7; 11 bases are a match to TRBD2. This clonotype originated in a woman in her twenties or thirties with Graves' hyperthyroidism. CDR3 residues: CASSRGLADYDRGDDQYL. The DNA for the CDR3 is TGTGCCAGCAGTAGGGGACTAGCGGATTACGATCGCGGGGACGATCAGTACTTA.